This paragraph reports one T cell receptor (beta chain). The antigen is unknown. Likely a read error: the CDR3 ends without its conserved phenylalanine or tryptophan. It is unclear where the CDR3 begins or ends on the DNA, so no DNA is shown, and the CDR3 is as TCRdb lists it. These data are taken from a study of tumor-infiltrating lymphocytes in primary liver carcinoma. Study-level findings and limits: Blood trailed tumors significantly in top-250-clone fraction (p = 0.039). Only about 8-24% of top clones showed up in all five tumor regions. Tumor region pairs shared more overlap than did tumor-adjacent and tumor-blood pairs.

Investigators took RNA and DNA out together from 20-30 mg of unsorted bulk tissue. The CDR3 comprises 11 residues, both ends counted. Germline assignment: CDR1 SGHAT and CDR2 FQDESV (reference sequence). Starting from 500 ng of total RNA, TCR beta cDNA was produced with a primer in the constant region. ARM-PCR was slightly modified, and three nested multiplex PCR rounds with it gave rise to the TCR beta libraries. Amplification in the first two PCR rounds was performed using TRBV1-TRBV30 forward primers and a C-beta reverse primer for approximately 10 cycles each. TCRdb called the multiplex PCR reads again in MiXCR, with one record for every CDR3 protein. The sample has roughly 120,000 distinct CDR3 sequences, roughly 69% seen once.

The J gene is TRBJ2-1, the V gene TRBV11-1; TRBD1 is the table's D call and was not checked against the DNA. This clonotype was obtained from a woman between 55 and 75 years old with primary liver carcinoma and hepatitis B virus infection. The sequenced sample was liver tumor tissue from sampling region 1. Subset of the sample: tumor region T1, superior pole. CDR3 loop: CTSRAWDRPLL.